What follows is one T cell receptor (beta chain) and its context. The length of the CDR3 is 13 residues. V was clipped by 3 bases and J by 3 bases, with 9 bases between them. Germline loops: CDR1 MGHRA, CDR2 YSYEKL. These data originate in a study of human T cells and chemical hapten exposure. MiXCR, run by TCRdb on the RACE reads, gives a single entry per CDR3 protein. The sample records 35,000 to 45,000 distinct CDR3 sequences, around 10% being singletons. The time point: patch test 2, 6 weeks after DPC sensitization. Treatment meaning: therapeutic diphenylcyclopropenone sensitization with weekly scalp DPC.

J is TRBJ2-7 and V is TRBV4-1, with a tentative D call TRBD1 (5 bases). The sequencing used whole blood, collected in connection with sensitization to the hapten diphenylcyclopropenone (DPC). This TCR was sampled from a woman in her thirties or forties with alopecia areata. Some clones in this sample may be carry-over from other donors' samples. The CDR3 sequence: CASSQVRDYEQYF. The CDR3 nucleotides read TGCGCCAGCAGCCAGGTCAGGGACTACGAGCAGTACTTC.